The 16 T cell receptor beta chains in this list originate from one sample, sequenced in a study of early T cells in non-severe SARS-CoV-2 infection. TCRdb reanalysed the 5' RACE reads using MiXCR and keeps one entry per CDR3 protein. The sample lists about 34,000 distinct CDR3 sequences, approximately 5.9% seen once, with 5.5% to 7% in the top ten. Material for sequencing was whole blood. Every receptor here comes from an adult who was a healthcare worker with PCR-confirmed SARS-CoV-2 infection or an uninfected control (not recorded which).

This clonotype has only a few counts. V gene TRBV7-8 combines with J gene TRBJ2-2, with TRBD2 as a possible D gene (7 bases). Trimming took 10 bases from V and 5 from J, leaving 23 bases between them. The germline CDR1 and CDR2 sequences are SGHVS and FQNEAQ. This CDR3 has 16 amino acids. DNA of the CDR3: TGTGCCACCCAGCCCAGGGGAGGGAGCCGGACCGGGGAGCTGTTTTTT. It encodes CATQPRGGSRTGELFF.

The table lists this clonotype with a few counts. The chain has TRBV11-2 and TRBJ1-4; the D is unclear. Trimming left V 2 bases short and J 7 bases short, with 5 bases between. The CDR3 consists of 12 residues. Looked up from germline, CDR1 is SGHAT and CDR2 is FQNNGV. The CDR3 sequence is CASSLMVEKLFF. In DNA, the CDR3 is TGTGCCAGCAGCTTAATGGTTGAAAAACTGTTTTTT. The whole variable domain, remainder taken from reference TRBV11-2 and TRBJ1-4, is EAGVAQSPRYKIIEKRQSVAFWCNPISGHATLYWYQQILGQGPKLLIQFQNNGVVDDSQLPKDRFSAERLKGVDSTLKIQPAKLEDSAVYLCASSLMVEKLFFGSGTQLSVL.

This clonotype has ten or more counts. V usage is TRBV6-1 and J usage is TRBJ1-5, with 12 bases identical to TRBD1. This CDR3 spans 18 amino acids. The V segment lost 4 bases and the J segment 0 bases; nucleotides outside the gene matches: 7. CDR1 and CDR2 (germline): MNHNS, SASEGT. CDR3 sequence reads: CASSGGTGGTYSNQPQHF. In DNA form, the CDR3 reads TGTGCCAGCAGTGGGGGGACAGGGGGCACTTATAGCAATCAGCCCCAGCATTTT.

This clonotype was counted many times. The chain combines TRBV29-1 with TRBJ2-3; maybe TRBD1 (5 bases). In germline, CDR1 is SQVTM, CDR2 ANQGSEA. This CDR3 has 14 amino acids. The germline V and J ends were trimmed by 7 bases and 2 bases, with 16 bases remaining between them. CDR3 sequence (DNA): TGCAGCGGGTCCCCAGGGCCGATCACAGATACGCAGTATTTT. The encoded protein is CSGSPGPITDTQYF.

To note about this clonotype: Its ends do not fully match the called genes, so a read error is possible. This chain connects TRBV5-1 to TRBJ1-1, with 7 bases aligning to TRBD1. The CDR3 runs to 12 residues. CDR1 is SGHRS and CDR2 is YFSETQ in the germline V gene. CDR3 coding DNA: TGCGCCAGCAGCTTCTCCGGGACAGAAGTTTTCTTT. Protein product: CASSFSGTEVFF.

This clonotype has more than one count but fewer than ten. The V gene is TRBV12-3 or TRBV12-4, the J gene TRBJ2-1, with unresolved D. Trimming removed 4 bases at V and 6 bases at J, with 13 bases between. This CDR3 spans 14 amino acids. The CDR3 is CASSWRPVLNEQFF. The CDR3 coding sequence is TGTGCCAGCAGTTGGCGGCCTGTTCTCAATGAGCAGTTCTTC.

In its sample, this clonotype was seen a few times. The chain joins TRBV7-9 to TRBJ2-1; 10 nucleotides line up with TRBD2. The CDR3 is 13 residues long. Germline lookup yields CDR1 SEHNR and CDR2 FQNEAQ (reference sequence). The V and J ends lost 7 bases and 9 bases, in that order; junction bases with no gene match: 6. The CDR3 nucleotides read TGTGCCAGCACAAGCGGGAGGGCCGTTGAGCAGTTCTTC. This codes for CASTSGRAVEQFF.

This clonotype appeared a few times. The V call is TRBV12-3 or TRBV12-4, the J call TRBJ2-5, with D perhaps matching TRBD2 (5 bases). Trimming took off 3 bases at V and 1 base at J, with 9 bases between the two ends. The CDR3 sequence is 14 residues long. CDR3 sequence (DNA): TGTGCCAGCAGTTTCGGAGGTACCCAAGAGACCCAGTACTTC. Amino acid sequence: CASSFGGTQETQYF.

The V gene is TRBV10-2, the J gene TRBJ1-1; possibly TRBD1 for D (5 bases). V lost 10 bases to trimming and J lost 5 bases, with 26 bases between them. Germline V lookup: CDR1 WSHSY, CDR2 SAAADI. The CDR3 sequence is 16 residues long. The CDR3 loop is CATSDAGETLGTEAFF. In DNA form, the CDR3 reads TGCGCCACCTCGGATGCGGGGGAAACCCTTGGGACTGAAGCTTTCTTT.

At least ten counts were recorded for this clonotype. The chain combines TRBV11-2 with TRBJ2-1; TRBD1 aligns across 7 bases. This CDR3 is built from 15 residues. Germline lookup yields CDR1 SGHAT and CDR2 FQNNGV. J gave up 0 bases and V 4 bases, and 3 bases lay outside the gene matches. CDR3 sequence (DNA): TGTGCCAGCAGCTCACAGGGGCGCTCCTACAATGAGCAGTTCTTC. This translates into CASSSQGRSYNEQFF.

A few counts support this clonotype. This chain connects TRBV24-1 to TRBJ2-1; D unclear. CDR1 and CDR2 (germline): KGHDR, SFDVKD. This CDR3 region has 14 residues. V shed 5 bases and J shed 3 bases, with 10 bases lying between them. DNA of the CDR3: TGTGCCACCAGTGCTACGAGTAACTACAATGAGCAGTTCTTC. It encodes CATSATSNYNEQFF.

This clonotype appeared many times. The CDR3 region has the DNA TGTGCCAGCAGCCCTGACAGGGGAGATCGGAGCAATCAGCCCCAGCATTTT. It codes for CASSPDRGDRSNQPQHF. The chain joins TRBV28 to TRBJ1-5, with 8 bases that match TRBD1. The CDR3 runs to 17 residues. Germline V gene data show CDR1 as MDHEN and CDR2 as SYDVKM. J was trimmed by 1 base and V by 6 bases; bases with no gene match: 11.

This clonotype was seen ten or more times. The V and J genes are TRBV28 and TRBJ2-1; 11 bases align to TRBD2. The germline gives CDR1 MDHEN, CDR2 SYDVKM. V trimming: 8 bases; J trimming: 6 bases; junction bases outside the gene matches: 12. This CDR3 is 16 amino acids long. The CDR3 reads CASAIFSGRAFNEQFF. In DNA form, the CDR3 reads TGTGCCAGCGCGATCTTTAGCGGGAGGGCCTTCAATGAGCAGTTCTTC.

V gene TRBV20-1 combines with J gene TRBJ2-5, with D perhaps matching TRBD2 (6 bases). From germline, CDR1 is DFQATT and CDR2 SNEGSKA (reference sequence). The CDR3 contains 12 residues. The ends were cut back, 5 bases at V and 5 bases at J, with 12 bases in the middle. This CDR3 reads CSAPRGWETQYF. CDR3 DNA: TGCAGTGCTCCCCGGGGGTGGGAGACCCAGTACTTC.

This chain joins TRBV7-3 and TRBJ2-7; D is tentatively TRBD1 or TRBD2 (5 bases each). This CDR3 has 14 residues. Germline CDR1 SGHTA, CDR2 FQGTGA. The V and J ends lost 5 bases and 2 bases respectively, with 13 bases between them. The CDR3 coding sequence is TGTGCCAGCAGCCCTGGGGGACGAACCTACGAGCAGTACTTC. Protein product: CASSPGGRTYEQYF.

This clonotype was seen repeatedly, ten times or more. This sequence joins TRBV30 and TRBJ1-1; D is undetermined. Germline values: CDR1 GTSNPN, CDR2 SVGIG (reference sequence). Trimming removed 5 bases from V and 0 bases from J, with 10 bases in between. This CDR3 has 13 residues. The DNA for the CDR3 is TGTGCCTGGGACGGGCAGCTGAACACTGAAGCTTTCTTT. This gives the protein CAWDGQLNTEAFF. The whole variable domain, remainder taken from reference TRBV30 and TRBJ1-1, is SQTIHQWPATLVQPVGSPLSLECTVEGTSNPNLYWYRQAAGRGLQLLFYSVGIGQISSEVPQNLSASRPQDRQFILSSKKLLLSDSGFYLCAWDGQLNTEAFFGQGTRLTVV.